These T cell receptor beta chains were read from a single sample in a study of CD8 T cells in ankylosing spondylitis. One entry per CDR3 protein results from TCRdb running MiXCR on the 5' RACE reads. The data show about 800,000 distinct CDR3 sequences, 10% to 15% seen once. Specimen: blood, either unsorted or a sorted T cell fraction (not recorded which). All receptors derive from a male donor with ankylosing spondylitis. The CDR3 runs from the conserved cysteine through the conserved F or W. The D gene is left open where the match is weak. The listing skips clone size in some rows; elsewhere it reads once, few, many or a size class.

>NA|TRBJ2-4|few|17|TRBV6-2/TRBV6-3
TGTGCCAGCAGCTCTCACGCCGGGACTCAGATGGAAAACATTCAGTACTTC
CASSSHAGTQMENIQYF
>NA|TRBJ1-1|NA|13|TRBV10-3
TGTGCCGCCCACAGGGCAAGGAACACTGAAGCTTTCTTT
CAAHRARNTEAFF
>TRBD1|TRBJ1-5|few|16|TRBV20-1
TGCAGTGCTAGGATGGGATCGGGACAGATCAATCAGCCCCAGCATTTT
CSARMGSGQINQPQHF
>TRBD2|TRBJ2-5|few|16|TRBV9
TGTGCCAGCAGCTCTCTAGCGGGGGGGCCAAAAGAGACCCAGTACTTC
CASSSLAGGPKETQYF
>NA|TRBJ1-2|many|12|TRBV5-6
TGTGCCAGCAGCGGACTGGACTATGGCTACACCTTC
CASSGLDYGYTF
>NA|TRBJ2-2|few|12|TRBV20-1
TGCAGTGCTGAGGCACTCACCGGGGAGCTGTTTTTT
CSAEALTGELFF
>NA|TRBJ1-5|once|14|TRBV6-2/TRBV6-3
TGTGCCAGCAGTCCGTCTACTATCAATCAGCCCCAGCATTTT
CASSPSTINQPQHF
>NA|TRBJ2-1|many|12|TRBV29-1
TGCAGCGTCTTCAGCTCCTACAATGAGCAGTTCTTC
CSVFSSYNEQFF
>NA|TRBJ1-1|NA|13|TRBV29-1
TGCAGCGTTTCAGGGATGATGAGAACTGAAGCTTTCTTT
CSVSGMMRTEAFF
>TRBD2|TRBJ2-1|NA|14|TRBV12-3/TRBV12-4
TGTGCCAGCAGTGGGACTAGCGGGGGGTTTGAGCAGTTCTTC
CASSGTSGGFEQFF
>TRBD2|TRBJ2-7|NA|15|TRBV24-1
TGTGCCACCAGTGATCGGACTAGCGACTCCTACGAGCAGTACTTC
CATSDRTSDSYEQYF
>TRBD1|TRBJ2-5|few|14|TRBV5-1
TGCGCCAGCAGCGGAGACAGGGATCGAGAGACCCAGTACTTC
CASSGDRDRETQYF
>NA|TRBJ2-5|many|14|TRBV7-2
TGTGCCAGCAGCTTAGGCACAGGGTGGGAGACCCAGTACTTC
CASSLGTGWETQYF
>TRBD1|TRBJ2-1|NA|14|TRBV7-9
TGTGCCAGCAGCTCCATAGACAGGGGAAGGTTCGAATTCTTC
CASSSIDRGRFEFF
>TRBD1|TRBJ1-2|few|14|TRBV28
TGTGCCAGCAATACAGGGGGCGCCGGGTATGGCTACACCTTC
CASNTGGAGYGYTF
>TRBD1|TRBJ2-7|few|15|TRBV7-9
TGTGCCAGCAGCTCCGTTAGAGGGGGCGCATACGAGCAGTACTTC
CASSSVRGGAYEQYF
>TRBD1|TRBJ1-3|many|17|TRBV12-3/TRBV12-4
TGTGCCAGCAGTTTCGCAGGACAGGGGGTCTCTGGAAACACCATATATTTT
CASSFAGQGVSGNTIYF